The source of this T cell receptor (beta chain) is a study of cytomegalovirus exposure and HLA in healthy donors. This CDR3 spans 14 amino acids. The V segment lost 2 bases and the J segment 7 bases; nucleotides outside the gene matches: 8. Per the germline V gene, CDR1 is SQVTM and CDR2 is ANQGSEA. This clone occurred a few times. A multiplex PCR was run with 60 Vbeta primers and 13 Jbeta primers. The data were produced by immunoSEQ multiplex PCR, yet TCRdb's version contains in-frame clones alone and is incomplete. The repertoire holds over 200,000 clones, with more than 60% as singletons. This sequence originates from a woman in her 30s in good health and CMV-seronegative. The rearrangement links TRBV29-1 to TRBJ2-1, with TRBD1 matching 7 bases. Material: PBMCs. CDR3 nucleotide sequence: TGCAGCGTTGAACCCAGGGGGACAAGGAATGAGCAGTTCTTC. This gives the protein CSVEPRGTRNEQFF.